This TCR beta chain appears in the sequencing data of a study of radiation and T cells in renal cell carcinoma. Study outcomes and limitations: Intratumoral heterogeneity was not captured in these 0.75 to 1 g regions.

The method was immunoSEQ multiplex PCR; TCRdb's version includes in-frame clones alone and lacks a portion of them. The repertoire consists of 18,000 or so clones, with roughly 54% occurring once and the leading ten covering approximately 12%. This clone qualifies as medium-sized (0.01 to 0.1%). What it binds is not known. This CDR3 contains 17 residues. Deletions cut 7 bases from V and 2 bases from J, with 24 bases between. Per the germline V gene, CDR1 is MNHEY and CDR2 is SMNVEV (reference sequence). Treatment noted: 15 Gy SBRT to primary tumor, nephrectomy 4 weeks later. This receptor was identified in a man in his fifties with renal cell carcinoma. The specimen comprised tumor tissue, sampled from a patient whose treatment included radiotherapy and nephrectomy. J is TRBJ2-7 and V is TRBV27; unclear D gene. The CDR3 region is CASTFWLGARTAYEQYF. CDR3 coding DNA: TGTGCCAGCACTTTTTGGTTGGGCGCCCGAACCGCCTACGAGCAGTACTTC.